The source of this TCR beta chain is a study of T cell responses to AZD1222 COVID-19 vaccine. Study findings and constraints: Clonal diversity was possibly underestimated, and the donors were mostly white British, with more females.

Of note for this clone: The target antigen is unknown.

The CDR3 contains 13 residues. Trimming removed 7 bases from V and 6 bases from J, with 13 bases in between. Clones were read by immunoSEQ multiplex PCR, and TCRdb kept only the in-frame ones, dropping some. The sample has about 120,000 clones; around 83% are singletons. This chain uses TRBV12-3 or TRBV12-4 with TRBJ1-5, with no clear D. The TCR originated in an adult who received the AZD1222 COVID-19 vaccine. Source: peripheral blood, taken 28 days after the second AZD1222 dose. The CDR3: CASTTQVGQPQHF. DNA for the CDR3: TGTGCCAGCACCACCCAGGTCGGTCAGCCCCAGCATTTT.